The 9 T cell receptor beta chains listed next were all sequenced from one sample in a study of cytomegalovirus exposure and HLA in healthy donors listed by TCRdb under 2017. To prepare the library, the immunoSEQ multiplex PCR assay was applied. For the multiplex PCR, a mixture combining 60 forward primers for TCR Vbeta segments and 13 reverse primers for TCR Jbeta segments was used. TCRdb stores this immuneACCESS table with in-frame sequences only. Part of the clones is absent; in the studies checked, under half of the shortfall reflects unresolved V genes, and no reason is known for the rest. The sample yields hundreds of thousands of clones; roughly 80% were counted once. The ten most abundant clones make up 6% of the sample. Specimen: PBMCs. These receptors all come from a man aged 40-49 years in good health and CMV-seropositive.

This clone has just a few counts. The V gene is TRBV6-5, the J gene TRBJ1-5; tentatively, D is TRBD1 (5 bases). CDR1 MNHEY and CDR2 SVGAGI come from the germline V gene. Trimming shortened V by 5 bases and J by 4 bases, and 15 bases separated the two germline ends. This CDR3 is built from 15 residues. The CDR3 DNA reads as TGTGCCAGCAGTCTTCGGAGGGGACGAAATCAGCCCCAGCATTTT. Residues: CASSLRRGRNQPQHF.

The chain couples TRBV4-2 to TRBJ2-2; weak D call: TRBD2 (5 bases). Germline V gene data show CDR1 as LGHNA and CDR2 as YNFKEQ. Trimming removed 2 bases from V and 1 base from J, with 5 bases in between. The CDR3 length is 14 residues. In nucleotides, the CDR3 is TGTGCCAGCAGCCAACGGGAGAACACCGGGGAGCTGTTTTTT. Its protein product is CASSQRENTGELFF.

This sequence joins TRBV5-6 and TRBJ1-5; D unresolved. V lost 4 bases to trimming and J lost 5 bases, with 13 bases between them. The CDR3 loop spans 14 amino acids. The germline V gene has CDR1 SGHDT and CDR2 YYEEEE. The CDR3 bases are TGTGCCAGCAGCCTACGACCGGGGTATCAGCCCCAGCATTTT. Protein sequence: CASSLRPGYQPQHF.

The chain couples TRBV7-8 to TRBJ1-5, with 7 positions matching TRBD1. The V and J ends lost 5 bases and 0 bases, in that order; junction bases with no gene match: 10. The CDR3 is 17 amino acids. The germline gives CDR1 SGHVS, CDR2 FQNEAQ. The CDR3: CASSKGAQGHSNQPQHF. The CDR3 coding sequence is TGTGCCAGCAGCAAGGGGGCACAGGGGCATAGCAATCAGCCCCAGCATTTT.

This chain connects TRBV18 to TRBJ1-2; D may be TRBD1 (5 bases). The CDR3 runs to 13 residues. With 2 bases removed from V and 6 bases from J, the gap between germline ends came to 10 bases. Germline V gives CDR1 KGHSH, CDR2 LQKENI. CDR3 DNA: TGTGCCAGCTCACCAGGACAACAGAATGGCTACACCTTC. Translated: CASSPGQQNGYTF.

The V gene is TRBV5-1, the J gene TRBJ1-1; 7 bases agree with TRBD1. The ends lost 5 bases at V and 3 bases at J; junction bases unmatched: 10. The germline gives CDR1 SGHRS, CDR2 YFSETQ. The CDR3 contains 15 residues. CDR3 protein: CASREQGLSDTEAFF. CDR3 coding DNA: TGCGCCAGCAGAGAACAGGGGTTGAGTGACACTGAAGCTTTCTTT.

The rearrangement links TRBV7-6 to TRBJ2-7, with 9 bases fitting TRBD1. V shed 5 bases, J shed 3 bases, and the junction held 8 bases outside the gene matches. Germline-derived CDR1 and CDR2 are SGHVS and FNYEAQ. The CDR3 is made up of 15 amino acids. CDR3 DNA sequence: TGTGCCAGCAGCGACCGGGACAGGGCGATCTACGAGCAGTACTTC. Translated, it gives CASSDRDRAIYEQYF.

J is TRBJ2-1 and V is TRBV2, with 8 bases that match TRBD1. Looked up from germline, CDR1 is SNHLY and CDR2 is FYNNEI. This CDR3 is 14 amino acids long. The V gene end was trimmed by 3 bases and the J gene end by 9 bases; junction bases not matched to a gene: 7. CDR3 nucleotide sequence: TGTGCCAGCAGTGATCTGGGACAGGCAGGTGAGCAGTTCTTC. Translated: CASSDLGQAGEQFF.

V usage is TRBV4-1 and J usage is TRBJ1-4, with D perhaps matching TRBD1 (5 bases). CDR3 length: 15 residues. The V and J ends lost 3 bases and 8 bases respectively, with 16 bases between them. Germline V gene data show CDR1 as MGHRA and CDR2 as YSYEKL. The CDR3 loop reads CASSHQSQGDEKLFF. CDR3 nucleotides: TGCGCCAGCAGCCACCAAAGCCAGGGCGACGAAAAACTGTTTTTT.